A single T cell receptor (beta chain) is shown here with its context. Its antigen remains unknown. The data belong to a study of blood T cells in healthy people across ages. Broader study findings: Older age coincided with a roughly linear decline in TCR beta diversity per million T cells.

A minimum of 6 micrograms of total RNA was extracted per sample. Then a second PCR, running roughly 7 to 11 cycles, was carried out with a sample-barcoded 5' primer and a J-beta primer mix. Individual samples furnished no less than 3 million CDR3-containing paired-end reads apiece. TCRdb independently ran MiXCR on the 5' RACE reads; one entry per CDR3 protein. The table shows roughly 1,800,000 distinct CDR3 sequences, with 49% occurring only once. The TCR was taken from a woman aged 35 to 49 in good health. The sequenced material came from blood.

CDR3 sequence: CSARRGDTGPDYGYTF. The CDR3 DNA is TGCAGTGCTAGAAGGGGGGATACAGGGCCTGACTATGGCTACACCTTC. The chain is built from TRBV20-1 and TRBJ1-2; possible D gene TRBD1, 6 bases. The V and J ends lost 2 bases and 3 bases respectively, with 19 bases between them. The CDR3 covers 16 residues. CDR1 is DFQATT and CDR2 is SNEGSKA in the germline V gene (reference sequence).